This T cell receptor (beta chain) derives from a study of read filtering for tumor transcriptome and immune sequencing (dated by TCRdb to the early 2020s). Turning to the overall study: The cohort consisted of around 18 male and some 15 female patients, with a mean age of 65.9 years and an age range of about 45 to 90. TCR repertoires obtained by targeted immune repertoire sequencing and by bulk whole-transcriptome sequencing performed on the same bone marrow samples were compared. After DNase treatment, whole-transcriptome libraries were prepared with the TruSeq RNA Access Library Prep Kit. One main goal was a read-filtering strategy for immune repertoire data, in particular deciding whether clonotypes backed by only one read should be removed. TCR-region mapped reads per sample ranged from about 3.5 to 10.27 million with IR-seq versus only roughly 80 to 1273 with RNA-seq. By revised international staging, eight or nine patients were R-ISS I, over 15 were R-ISS II and more than five were R-ISS III. Study-wide findings and limitations: Single-read clonotypes made up 80% to 85% of clonotypes but roughly 3.2% of total reads in IR-seq, and around 73% of clonotypes and roughly 45% of reads in RNA-seq. The sorted CD138-negative fraction was not purified T cells but a mixed bone marrow immune population. IR-seq captured clonotypes at much higher depth and more reliably than RNA-seq, and smaller IR-seq throughput sufficed to identify most shared clonotypes. When single-read clonotypes were removed, the proportions of shared clonotypes in IR-seq and RNA-seq correlated more strongly.

TCR libraries were constructed from about 400 ng RNA using the Immunoverse kit, and molecular barcoded adaptors covering alpha/delta and beta/gamma chains were employed. TCR library preparation was performed with the same RNA that was used for transcriptome sequencing. TCR libraries were sequenced on an Illumina HiSeq 4000 with 2 x 150 cycles. The authors' pipeline ran thus. MiXCR aligned TCR reads to human V, D, J and C references and assembled the aligned reads into CDR3 clonotypes, with quality filtering and error correction included. The tcR package in R was used for analysis of clonotype counts and gene usage diversity. For inspection of raw mapping reads, RNA-seq reads were mapped by STAR aligner version 2.5.3a onto GRCh37 of the human genome. To test the effect of sequencing depth on detected clonotypes, IR-seq fastq files were randomly downsampled using Seqtk 1.3. The public reads were quality trimmed at Q25 with fastp and then assembled into clones with MiXCR by TCRdb, keeping productive beta chains. Duplicate CDR3 protein sequences are folded into a single record with the most common DNA and genes. The V and J calls were determined by TCRdb, not by the authors. Present in this sample are around 44,000 distinct CDR3 sequences, roughly 13% of which were seen just once. Together, the top ten hold over 25% of the sample.

In its sample, this clonotype was seen many times. Which antigen it targets is not known. There are no base qualities to consult, and no much larger clone falls within one base. Bone marrow was sampled from every patient at the time of active disease. Ficoll-Hypaque density gradient centrifugation was used to isolate bone marrow mononuclear cells. To remove myeloma plasma cells, the cells were labeled with CD138 magnetic microbeads on a MACS separator, and CD138-negative cells were then collected by negative selection. The purity of the isolated cells was checked by flow cytometry with CD138 antibodies on an Attune NxT. TRIzol reagent was used to extract total RNA, and a NanoDrop spectrophotometer was used to quantify the extracted RNA. For each patient, paired RNA-seq and IR-seq were run on the CD138-negative bone marrow sample from that patient. Sequences DFQATT (CDR1) and SNEGSKA (CDR2) are obtained from the germline V gene (reference sequence). Relative to germline, V is 3 bases shorter and J is 6 bases shorter, with 21 bases between their ends. From the cysteine through the phenylalanine, the CDR3 covers 16 amino acids. The read is trimmed to its CDR3 DNA, 48 bases read in frame from base 1.

The chain is assembled from TRBV20-1 and TRBJ2-4; a tentative D match to TRBD2 spans 7 bases. The TCR originated in a donor aged 40 or over with multiple myeloma. Material for sequencing was a population of CD138-negative cells sorted from bone marrow. Read against the paper, the sample's cell subset or site label means: bone marrow mononuclear cells depleted of CD138+ plasma/myeloma cells by negative magnetic selection. The DNA is TGCAGTGCTAGGCAAGGAGGGGGGGCTCAGAGAAACATTCAGTACTTC. This gives the protein CSARQGGGAQRNIQYF.